This T cell receptor beta chain was identified during a study of shared clonotypes between healthy human individuals. Study observations and caveats: Sharing across a few donors was seen in about 5% of naive CD4 clonotypes.

Clones were sequenced by immunoSEQ multiplex PCR, and TCRdb holds only the in-frame ones, with some missing. The data hold 1,100,000 or so clones, with around three quarters observed a single time. There are 11 residues in the CDR3. The ends were cut back, 6 bases at V and 8 bases at J, with 10 bases in the middle. The germline gives CDR1 MDHEN, CDR2 SYDVKM. With respect to this clone: What it binds is not known.

The gene calls are TRBV28 and TRBJ1-2, with D unresolved. Sequencing was performed on memory CD4+ T cells from PBMCs. Subset given: CD45RA-negative fraction. The receptor was derived from a man aged 18 to 29 in good health. Some clones in this sample may be carry-over from other donors' samples. CDR3 protein: CASSPGEGYTF. Here the CDR3 DNA reads TGTGCCAGCAGCCCCGGCGAGGGCTACACCTTC.